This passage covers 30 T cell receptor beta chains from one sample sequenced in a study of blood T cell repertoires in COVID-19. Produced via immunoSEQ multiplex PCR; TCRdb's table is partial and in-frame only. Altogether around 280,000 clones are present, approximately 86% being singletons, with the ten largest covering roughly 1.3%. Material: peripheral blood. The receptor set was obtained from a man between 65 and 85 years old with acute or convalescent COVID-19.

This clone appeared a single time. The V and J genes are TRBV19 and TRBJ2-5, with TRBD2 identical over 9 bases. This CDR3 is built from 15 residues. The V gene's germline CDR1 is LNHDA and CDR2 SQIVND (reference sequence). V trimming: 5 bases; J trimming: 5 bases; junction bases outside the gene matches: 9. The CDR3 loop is CASSPAGGPQETQYF. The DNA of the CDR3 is TGTGCCAGTAGTCCTGCGGGGGGGCCTCAGGAGACCCAGTACTTC.

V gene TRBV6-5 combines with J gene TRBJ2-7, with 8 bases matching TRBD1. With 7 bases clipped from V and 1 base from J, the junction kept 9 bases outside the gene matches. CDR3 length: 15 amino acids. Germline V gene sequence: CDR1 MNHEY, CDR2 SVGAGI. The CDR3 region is CASKTGTGSSYEQYF. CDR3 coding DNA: TGTGCCAGCAAAACCGGGACAGGAAGTTCCTACGAGCAGTACTTC.

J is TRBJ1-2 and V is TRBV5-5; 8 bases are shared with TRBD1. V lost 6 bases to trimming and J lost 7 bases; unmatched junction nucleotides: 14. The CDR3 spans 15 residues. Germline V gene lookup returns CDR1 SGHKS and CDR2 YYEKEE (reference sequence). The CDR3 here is CASTQNPGGIVGYTF. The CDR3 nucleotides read TGTGCCAGCACCCAAAACCCAGGGGGCATAGTTGGCTACACCTTC. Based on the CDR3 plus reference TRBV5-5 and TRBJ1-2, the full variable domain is DAGVTQSPTHLIKTRGQQVTLRCSPISGHKSVSWYQQVLGQGPQFIFQYYEKEERGRGNFPDRFSARQFPNYSSELNVNALLLGDSALYLCASTQNPGGIVGYTFGSGTRLTVV.

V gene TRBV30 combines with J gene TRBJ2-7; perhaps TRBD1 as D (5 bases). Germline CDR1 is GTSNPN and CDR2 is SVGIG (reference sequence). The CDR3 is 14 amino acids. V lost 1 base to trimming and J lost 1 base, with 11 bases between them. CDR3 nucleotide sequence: TGTGCCTGGAGTGGCCCCGACAGTTCCTACGAGCAGTACTTC. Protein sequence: CAWSGPDSSYEQYF.

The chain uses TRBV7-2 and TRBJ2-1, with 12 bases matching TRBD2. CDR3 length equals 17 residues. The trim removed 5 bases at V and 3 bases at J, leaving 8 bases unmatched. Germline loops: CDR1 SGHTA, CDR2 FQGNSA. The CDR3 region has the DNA TGTGCCAGCAGCAAAAAAGGGACTAGCGGGCACTACAATGAGCAGTTCTTC. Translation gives CASSKKGTSGHYNEQFF.

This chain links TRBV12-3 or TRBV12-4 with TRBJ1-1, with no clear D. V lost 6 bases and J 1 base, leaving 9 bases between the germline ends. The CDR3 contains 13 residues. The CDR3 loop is CASSLLSNTEAFF. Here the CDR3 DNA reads TGTGCCAGCAGCCTATTATCGAACACTGAAGCTTTCTTT.

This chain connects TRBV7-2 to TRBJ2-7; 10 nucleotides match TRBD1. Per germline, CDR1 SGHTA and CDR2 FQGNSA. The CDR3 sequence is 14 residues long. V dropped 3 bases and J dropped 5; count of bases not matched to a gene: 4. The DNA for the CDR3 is TGTGCCAGCAGCTTCGACAGGGGGCTAAACGAGCAGTACTTC. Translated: CASSFDRGLNEQYF.

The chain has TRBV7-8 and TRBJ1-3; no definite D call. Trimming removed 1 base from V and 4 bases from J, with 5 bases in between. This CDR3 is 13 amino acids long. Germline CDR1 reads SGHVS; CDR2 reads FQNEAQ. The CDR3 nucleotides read TGTGCCAGCAGCTTAGTGGAGGGAAACACCATATATTTT. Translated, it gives CASSLVEGNTIYF.

CDR3 protein: CASSLIGGNSYNEQFF. The CDR3 DNA is TGTGCCAGCAGTTTAATCGGGGGAAACTCCTACAATGAGCAGTTCTTC. The chain combines TRBV28 with TRBJ2-1, with D perhaps TRBD2 (6 bases). This CDR3 has 16 amino acids. V was trimmed by 2 bases and J by 0 bases, leaving 11 bases between them. Germline values: CDR1 MDHEN, CDR2 SYDVKM.

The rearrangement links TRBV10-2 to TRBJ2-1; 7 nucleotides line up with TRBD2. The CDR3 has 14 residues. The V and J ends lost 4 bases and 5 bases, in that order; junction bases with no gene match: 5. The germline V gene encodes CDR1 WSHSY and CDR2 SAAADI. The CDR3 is CASSVRLADNEQFF. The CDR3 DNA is TGCGCCAGCAGTGTACGACTAGCTGACAATGAGCAGTTCTTC.

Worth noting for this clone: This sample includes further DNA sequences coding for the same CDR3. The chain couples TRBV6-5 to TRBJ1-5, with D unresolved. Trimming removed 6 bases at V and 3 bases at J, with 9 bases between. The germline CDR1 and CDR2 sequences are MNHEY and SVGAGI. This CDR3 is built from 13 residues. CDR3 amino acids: CASSYGSNQPQHF. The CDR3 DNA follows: TGTGCCAGCAGCTACGGCTCCAATCAGCCCCAGCATTTT.

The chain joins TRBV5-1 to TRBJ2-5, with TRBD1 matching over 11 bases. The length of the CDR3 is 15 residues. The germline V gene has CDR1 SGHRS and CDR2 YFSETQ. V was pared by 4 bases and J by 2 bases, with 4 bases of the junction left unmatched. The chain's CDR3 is CASSIGTGGQETQYF. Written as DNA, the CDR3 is TGCGCCAGCAGCATAGGGACAGGGGGTCAAGAGACCCAGTACTTC.

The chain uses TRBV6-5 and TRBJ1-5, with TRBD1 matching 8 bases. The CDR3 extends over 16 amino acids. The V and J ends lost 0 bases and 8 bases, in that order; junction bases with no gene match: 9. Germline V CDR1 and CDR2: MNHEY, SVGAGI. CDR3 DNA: TGTGCCAGCAGTTACTCCGCCGCAGGGGGCCTTGAGCCCCAGCATTTT. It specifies CASSYSAAGGLEPQHF.

CDR3 in DNA: TGTGCCACCAGCAGAGAAAGGGGGCACGGAAACACCATATATTTT. This gives the protein CATSRERGHGNTIYF. The chain has TRBV15 and TRBJ1-3; TRBD1 agrees at 7 bases. The CDR3 is 15 amino acids. CDR1 and CDR2 from the germline V gene are LNHNV and YYDKDF (reference sequence). V was clipped by 0 bases and J by 4 bases; unmatched bases: 3.

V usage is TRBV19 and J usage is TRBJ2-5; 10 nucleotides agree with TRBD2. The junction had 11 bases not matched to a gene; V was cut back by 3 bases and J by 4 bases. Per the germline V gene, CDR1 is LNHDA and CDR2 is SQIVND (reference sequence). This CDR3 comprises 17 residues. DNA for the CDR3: TGTGCCAGTAGTATGGGGGACCTACTAGCGGGGATAGAGACCCAGTACTTC. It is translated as CASSMGDLLAGIETQYF.

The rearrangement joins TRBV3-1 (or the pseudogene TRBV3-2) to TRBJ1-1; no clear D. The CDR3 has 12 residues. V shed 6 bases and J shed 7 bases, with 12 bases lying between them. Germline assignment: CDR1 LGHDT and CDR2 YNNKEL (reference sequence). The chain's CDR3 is CASRREGFEAFF. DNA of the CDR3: TGTGCCAGCAGACGCGAGGGTTTTGAAGCTTTCTTT.

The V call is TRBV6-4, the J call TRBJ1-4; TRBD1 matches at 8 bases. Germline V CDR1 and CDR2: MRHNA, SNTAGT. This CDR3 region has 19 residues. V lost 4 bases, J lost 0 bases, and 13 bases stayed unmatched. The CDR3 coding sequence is TGTGCCAGCAGTGGCGGGGGACAGGACGATCGTTCAACTAATGAAAAACTGTTTTTT. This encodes CASSGGGQDDRSTNEKLFF.

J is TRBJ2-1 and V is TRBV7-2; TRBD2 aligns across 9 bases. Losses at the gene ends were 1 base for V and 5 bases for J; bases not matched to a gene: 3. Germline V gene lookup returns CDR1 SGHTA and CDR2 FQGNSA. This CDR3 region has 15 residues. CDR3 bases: TGTGCCAGCAGCTTAGAGGCTAGCGGGGACAATGAGCAGTTCTTC. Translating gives CASSLEASGDNEQFF.

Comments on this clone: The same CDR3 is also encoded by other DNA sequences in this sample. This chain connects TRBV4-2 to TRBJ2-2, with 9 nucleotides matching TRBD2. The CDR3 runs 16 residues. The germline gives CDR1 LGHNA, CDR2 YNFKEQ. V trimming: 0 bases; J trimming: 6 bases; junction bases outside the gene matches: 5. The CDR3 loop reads CASSQEIAGVAGELFF. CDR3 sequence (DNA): TGTGCCAGCAGCCAAGAAATAGCGGGAGTAGCCGGGGAGCTGTTTTTT.

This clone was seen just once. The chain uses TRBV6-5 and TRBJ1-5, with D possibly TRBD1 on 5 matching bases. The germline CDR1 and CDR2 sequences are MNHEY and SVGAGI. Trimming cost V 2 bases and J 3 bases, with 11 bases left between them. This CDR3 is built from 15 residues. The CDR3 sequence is CASSYQGTNNQPQHF. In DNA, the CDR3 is TGTGCCAGCAGTTACCAGGGTACCAACAATCAGCCCCAGCATTTT.

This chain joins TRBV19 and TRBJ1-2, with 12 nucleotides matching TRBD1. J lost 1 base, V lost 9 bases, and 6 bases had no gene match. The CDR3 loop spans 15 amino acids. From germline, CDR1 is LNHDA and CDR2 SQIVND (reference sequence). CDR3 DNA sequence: TGTGCCAGCACGGGACAGGGGGCTTTTAACTATGGCTACACCTTC. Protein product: CASTGQGAFNYGYTF.

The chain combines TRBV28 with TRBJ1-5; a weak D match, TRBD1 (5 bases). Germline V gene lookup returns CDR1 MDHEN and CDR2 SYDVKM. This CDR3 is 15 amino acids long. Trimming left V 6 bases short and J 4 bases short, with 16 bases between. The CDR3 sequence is CASSPPRAQNQPQHF. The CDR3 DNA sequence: TGTGCCAGCAGCCCCCCCAGGGCCCAAAATCAGCCCCAGCATTTT.

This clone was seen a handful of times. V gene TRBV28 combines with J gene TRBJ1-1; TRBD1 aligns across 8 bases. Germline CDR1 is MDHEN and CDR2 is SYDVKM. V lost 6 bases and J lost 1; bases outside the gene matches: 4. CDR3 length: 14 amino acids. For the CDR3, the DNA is TGTGCCAGCAGGTCACAGGGGGGGAACACTGAAGCTTTCTTT. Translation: CASRSQGGNTEAFF. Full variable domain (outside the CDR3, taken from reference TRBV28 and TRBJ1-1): DVKVTQSSRYLVKRTGEKVFLECVQDMDHENMFWYRQDPGLGLRLIYFSYDVKMKEKGDIPEGYSVSREKKERFSLILESASTNQTSMYLCASRSQGGNTEAFFGQGTRLTVV.

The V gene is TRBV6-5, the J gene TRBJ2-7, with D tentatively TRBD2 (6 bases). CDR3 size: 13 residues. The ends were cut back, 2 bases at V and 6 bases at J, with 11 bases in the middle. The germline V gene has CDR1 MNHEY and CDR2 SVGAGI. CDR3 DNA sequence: TGTGCCAGCAGTTACCGGGGGTCCGCCGAGCAGTACTTC. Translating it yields CASSYRGSAEQYF.

The CDR3: CASSLITGYTDTQYF. CDR3 DNA: TGTGCCAGCAGCTTGATTACAGGGTACACAGATACGCAGTATTTT. This chain joins TRBV5-5 and TRBJ2-3; weak D call: TRBD1 (6 bases). Germline CDR1 reads SGHKS; CDR2 reads YYEKEE (reference sequence). Between the trimmed V and J ends, which lost 1 base and 2 bases, there was a span of 11 bases. The CDR3 consists of 15 residues.

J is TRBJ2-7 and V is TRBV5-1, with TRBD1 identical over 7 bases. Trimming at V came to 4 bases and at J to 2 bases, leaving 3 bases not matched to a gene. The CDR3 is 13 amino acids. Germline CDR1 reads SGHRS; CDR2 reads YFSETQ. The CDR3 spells CASSRTGAYEQYF. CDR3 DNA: TGCGCCAGCAGCCGCACAGGGGCCTACGAGCAGTACTTC.

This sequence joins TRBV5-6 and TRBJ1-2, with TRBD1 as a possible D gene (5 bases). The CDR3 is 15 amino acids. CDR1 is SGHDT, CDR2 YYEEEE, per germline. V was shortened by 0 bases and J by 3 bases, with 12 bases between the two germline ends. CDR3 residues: CASSLGSREDYGYTF. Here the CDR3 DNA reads TGTGCCAGCAGCTTGGGGTCCAGGGAGGACTATGGCTACACCTTC.

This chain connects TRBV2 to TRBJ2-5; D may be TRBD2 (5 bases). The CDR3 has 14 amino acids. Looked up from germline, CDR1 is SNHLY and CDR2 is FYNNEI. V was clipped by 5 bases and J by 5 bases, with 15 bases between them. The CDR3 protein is CASSLGLPHETQYF. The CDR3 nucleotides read TGTGCCAGCAGTCTCGGACTCCCCCATGAGACCCAGTACTTC.

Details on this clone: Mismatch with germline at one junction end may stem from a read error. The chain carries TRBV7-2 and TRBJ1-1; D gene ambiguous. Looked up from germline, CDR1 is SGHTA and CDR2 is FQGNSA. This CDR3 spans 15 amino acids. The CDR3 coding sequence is TGTGCCAGCAGCCTAGCCGGGGTGGCGAACACTGAAGCTTTCTTT. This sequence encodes CASSLAGVANTEAFF.

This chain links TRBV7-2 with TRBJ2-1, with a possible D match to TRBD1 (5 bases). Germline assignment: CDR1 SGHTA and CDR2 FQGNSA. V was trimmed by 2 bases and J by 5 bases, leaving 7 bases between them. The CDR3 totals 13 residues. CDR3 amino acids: CASSLRRDNEQFF. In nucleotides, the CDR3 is TGTGCCAGCAGCTTACGCAGGGACAATGAGCAGTTCTTC.